Listed below are T cell receptor beta chains from one sample, sequenced in a study of blood T cell repertoires in COVID-19. Libraries were prepared by immunoSEQ multiplex PCR; TCRdb keeps only in-frame clonotypes and omits some of them. The sample consists of approximately 170,000 clones, approximately 87% of them appearing once. Material: peripheral blood. Every receptor here comes from a man aged 18 to 29 with active or convalescent COVID-19. CDR3s include the opening cysteine and the closing phenylalanine or tryptophan. D genes are given only for firm matches. Only part of the rows carry a size: once, few, many, or a class if the clone is expanded.

>NA|TRBV2|TRBJ1-1|NA
CATASQGGNTEAFF
TGTGCCACCGCCTCGCAGGGAGGGAACACTGAAGCTTTCTTT
>NA|TRBV19|TRBJ1-5|NA
CASRDRSSNQPQHF
TGTGCCAGTAGGGACAGATCTAGCAATCAGCCCCAGCATTTT
>once|TRBV30|TRBJ2-3|TRBD2
CAWSVPSGGGDTQYF
TGTGCCTGGAGTGTACCTAGCGGTGGAGGGGATACGCAGTATTTT
>NA|TRBV6-6|TRBJ2-5|NA
CASSQSLSQETQYF
TGTGCCAGCAGTCAAAGCCTAAGCCAAGAGACCCAGTACTTC
>NA|TRBV19|TRBJ2-7|TRBD2
CASSLAGGREQYF
TGTGCCAGTTCACTAGCGGGAGGCCGTGAGCAGTACTTC
>NA|TRBV28|TRBJ1-5|TRBD1
CASKREASRGLYQPQHF
TGTGCCAGCAAGAGAGAAGCGAGCAGGGGGCTGTATCAGCCCCAGCATTTT
>NA|TRBV11-2|TRBJ2-3|NA
CASSRTQTGDTQYF
TGTGCCAGCAGCCGGACTCAAACAGGGGATACGCAGTATTTT
>NA|TRBV7-6|TRBJ1-2|TRBD1
CASSYNRGASYGYTF
TGTGCCAGCAGCTACAACAGGGGAGCTAGCTATGGCTACACCTTC
>NA|TRBV19|TRBJ1-1|TRBD1
CASSDQGALNTEAFF
TGTGCCAGTTCGGACCAGGGGGCGTTGAACACTGAAGCTTTCTTT
>NA|TRBV5-1|TRBJ1-1|NA
CASSPGIPEAFF
TGCGCCAGCAGCCCGGGGATCCCTGAAGCTTTCTTT
>NA|TRBV2|TRBJ1-3|TRBD1
CASSGTGPGNTIYF
TGTGCCAGCAGTGGGACAGGGCCTGGAAACACCATATATTTT
>NA|TRBV7-9|TRBJ1-4|NA
CASSQGQWGSRDEKLFF
TGTGCCAGCAGCCAAGGACAGTGGGGGTCGCGAGATGAAAAACTGTTTTTT
>NA|TRBV19|TRBJ1-5|NA
CASTWAGQAINYQPQHF
TGTGCCAGTACGTGGGCGGGGCAGGCTATCAATTATCAGCCCCAGCATTTT
>NA|TRBV29-1|TRBJ1-3|NA
CSGLTGSDANTIYF
TGCAGCGGTTTGACAGGTTCTGATGCAAACACCATATATTTT
>NA|TRBV2|TRBJ1-1|TRBD1
CASRTGNSYTEAFF
TGTGCCAGCAGGACAGGGAATTCATACACTGAAGCTTTCTTT
>few|TRBV2|TRBJ2-1|TRBD2
CASTAERLAGANEQFF
TGTGCCAGCACCGCAGAACGACTAGCGGGGGCCAATGAGCAGTTCTTC
>NA|TRBV7-8|TRBJ2-1|NA
CASSAREGAGQFF
TGTGCCAGCAGCGCCCGGGAGGGGGCCGGTCAGTTCTTC
>NA|TRBV4-3|TRBJ1-1|NA
CASSQDGTDSEAFF
TGCGCCAGCAGCCAAGATGGAACAGATTCTGAAGCTTTCTTT
>NA|TRBV11-3|TRBJ1-2|NA
CASSLSIYGYTF
TGTGCCAGCAGCTTGTCCATCTATGGCTACACCTTC
>NA|TRBV11-2|TRBJ2-3|NA
CASTSLSLASTDTQYF
TGTGCCAGCACCTCCCTGTCCCTAGCTAGCACAGATACGCAGTATTTT
>NA|TRBV28|TRBJ1-2|NA
CASDRGGSNYGYTF
TGTGCCAGCGACCGGGGGGGAAGTAACTATGGCTACACCTTC
>NA|TRBV5-1|TRBJ2-3|NA
CASSGEFTDTQYF
TGCGCCAGCAGCGGGGAGTTCACAGATACGCAGTATTTT
>NA|TRBV5-1|TRBJ1-2|NA
CASSLDTGFHGYTF
TGCGCCAGCAGCCTGGATACAGGGTTTCATGGCTACACCTTC
>NA|TRBV7-9|TRBJ1-3|NA
CASSPSEDSGNTIYF
TGTGCCAGCAGCCCCTCAGAAGACTCTGGAAACACCATATATTTT
>NA|TRBV28|TRBJ1-1|TRBD1
CASSLTIPGQGGEAFF
TGTGCCAGCAGTTTGACGATTCCGGGACAGGGTGGAGAAGCTTTCTTT
>NA|TRBV29-1|TRBJ1-2|NA
CSGGIPGDYGYTF
TGCAGCGGTGGGATCCCCGGGGACTATGGCTACACCTTC
>once|TRBV19|TRBJ1-2|NA
CASSTETGHNGYTF
TGTGCCAGTAGTACCGAAACAGGGCACAATGGCTACACCTTC
>NA|TRBV7-9|TRBJ1-2|TRBD1
CASSQMDRGNYGYTF
TGTGCCAGCAGCCAGATGGACAGGGGGAACTATGGCTACACCTTC
>once|TRBV18|TRBJ1-1|NA
CASSPPGSTEAFF
TGTGCCAGCTCACCACCGGGGAGCACTGAAGCTTTCTTT
>NA|TRBV3-1/TRBV3-2|TRBJ2-1|TRBD2
CASSQDGGRGLAGSNEQFF
TGTGCCAGCAGCCAAGATGGGGGGCGGGGACTAGCGGGGTCCAATGAGCAGTTCTTC
>few|TRBV5-1|TRBJ2-2|TRBD1
CATQRDRGQTGELFF
TGCGCCACCCAGCGGGACAGGGGGCAAACCGGGGAGCTGTTTTTT
>NA|TRBV24-1|TRBJ1-2|NA
CATSEGGPMGGYTF
TGTGCCACCAGTGAAGGAGGGCCGATGGGTGGCTACACCTTC
>NA|TRBV6-5|TRBJ1-5|NA
CASRPPGDQPQHF
TGTGCCAGCAGGCCCCCGGGAGATCAGCCCCAGCATTTT
>NA|TRBV4-2|TRBJ1-2|NA
CASSQEGAGVRLNYGYTF
TGTGCCAGCAGCCAAGAAGGGGCAGGGGTGCGACTAAACTATGGCTACACCTTC
>NA|TRBV5-4|TRBJ1-1|NA
CASSLGFRGTEAFF
TGTGCCAGCAGCTTAGGGTTTCGGGGCACTGAAGCTTTCTTT
>NA|TRBV6-2/TRBV6-3|TRBJ2-7|NA
CASSHTGFSYEQYF
TGTGCCAGCAGTCATACAGGGTTCTCCTACGAGCAGTACTTC
>NA|TRBV5-6|TRBJ2-5|NA
CASSGGPGAETQYF
TGTGCCAGCAGCGGGGGACCAGGGGCAGAGACCCAGTACTTC
>NA|TRBV10-1|TRBJ1-6|NA
CASSRASNSPLHF
TGCGCCAGCAGCAGGGCCAGTAATTCACCCCTCCACTTT
>NA|TRBV5-1|TRBJ2-5|NA
CASSIDSQETQYF
TGCGCCAGCAGCATAGACAGCCAAGAGACCCAGTACTTC
>medium-sized|TRBV4-2|TRBJ2-1|TRBD2
CASTRELAGDRSYNEQFF
TGTGCCAGCACCCGAGAACTAGCGGGGGACCGTTCCTACAATGAGCAGTTCTTC
>NA|TRBV18|TRBJ2-5|TRBD2
CASSPTSGSGEETQYF
TGTGCCAGCTCACCGACTAGCGGGAGCGGTGAAGAGACCCAGTACTTC
>NA|TRBV30|TRBJ2-7|TRBD2
CAWSVGGGTVYEQYF
TGTGCCTGGAGTGTCGGCGGGGGGACCGTTTACGAGCAGTACTTC